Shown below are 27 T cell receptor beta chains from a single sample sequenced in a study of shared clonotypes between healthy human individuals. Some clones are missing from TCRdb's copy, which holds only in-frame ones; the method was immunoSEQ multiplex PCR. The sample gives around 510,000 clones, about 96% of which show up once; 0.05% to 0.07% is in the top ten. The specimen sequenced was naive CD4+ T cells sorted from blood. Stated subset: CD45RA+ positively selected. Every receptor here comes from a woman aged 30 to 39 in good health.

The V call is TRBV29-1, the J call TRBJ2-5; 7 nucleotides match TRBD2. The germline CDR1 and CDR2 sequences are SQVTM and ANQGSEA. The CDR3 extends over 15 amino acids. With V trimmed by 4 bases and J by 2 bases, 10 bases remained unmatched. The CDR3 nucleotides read TGCAGCGTTGTAGGTTTGCGGGGGTCACAAGAGACCCAGTACTTC. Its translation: CSVVGLRGSQETQYF.

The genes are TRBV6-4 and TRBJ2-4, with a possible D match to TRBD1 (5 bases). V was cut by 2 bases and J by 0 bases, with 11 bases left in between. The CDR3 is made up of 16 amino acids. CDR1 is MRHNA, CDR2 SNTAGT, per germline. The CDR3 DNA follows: TGTGCCAGCAGTGACGGGGCTGAATTAGCCAAAAACATTCAGTACTTC. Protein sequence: CASSDGAELAKNIQYF.

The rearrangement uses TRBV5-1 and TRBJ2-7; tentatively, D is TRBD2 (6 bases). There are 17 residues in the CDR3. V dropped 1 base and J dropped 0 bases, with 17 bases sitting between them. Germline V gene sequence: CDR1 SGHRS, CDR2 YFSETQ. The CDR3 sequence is CASSLMQAGRSSYEQYF. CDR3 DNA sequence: TGCGCCAGCAGCTTGATGCAAGCGGGTCGTAGCTCCTACGAGCAGTACTTC.

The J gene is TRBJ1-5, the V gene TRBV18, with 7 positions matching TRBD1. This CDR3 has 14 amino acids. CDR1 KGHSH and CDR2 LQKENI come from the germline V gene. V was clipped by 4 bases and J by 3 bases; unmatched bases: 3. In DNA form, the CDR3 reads TGTGCCAGCTCACAGGGGGCCAACAATCAGCCCCAGCATTTT. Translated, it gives CASSQGANNQPQHF.

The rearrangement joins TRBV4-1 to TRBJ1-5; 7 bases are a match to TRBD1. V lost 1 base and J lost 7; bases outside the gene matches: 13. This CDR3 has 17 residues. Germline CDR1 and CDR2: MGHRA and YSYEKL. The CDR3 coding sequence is TGCGCCAGCAGCCAAGGGGGTAGGGGGCGCTCTGGACAGCCCCAGCATTTT. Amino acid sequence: CASSQGGRGRSGQPQHF.

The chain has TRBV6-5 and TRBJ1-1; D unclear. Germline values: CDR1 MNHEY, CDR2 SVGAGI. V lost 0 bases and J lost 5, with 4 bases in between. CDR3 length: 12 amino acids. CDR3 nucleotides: TGTGCCAGCAGTTACTCACGAACTGAAGCTTTCTTT. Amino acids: CASSYSRTEAFF.

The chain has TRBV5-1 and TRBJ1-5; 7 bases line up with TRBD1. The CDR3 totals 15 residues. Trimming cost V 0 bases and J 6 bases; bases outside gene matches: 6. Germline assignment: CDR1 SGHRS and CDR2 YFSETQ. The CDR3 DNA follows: TGCGCCAGCAGCTTGGAGGAGGGGGCCGGTCAGCCCCAGCATTTT. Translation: CASSLEEGAGQPQHF.

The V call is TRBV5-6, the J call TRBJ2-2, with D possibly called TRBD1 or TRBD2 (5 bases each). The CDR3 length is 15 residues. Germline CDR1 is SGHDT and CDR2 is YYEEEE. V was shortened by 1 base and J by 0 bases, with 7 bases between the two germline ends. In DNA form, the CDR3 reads TGTGCCAGCAGCTTGTGGGGGTCGAACACCGGGGAGCTGTTTTTT. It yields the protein CASSLWGSNTGELFF.

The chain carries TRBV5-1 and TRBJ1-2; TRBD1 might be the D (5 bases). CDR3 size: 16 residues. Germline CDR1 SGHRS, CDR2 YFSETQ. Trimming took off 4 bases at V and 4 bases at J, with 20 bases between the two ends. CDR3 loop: CASSLAGGTGIYGYTF. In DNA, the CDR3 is TGCGCCAGCAGCCTAGCTGGGGGGACGGGCATCTATGGCTACACCTTC.

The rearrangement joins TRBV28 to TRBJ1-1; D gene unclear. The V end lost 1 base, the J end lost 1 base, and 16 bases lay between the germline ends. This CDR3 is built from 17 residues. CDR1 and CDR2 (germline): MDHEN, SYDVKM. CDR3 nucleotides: TGTGCCAGCAGTTTATCGAGATGGGAGCAGTCGAACACTGAAGCTTTCTTT. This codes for CASSLSRWEQSNTEAFF. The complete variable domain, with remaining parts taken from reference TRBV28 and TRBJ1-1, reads DVKVTQSSRYLVKRTGEKVFLECVQDMDHENMFWYRQDPGLGLRLIYFSYDVKMKEKGDIPEGYSVSREKKERFSLILESASTNQTSMYLCASSLSRWEQSNTEAFFGQGTRLTVV.

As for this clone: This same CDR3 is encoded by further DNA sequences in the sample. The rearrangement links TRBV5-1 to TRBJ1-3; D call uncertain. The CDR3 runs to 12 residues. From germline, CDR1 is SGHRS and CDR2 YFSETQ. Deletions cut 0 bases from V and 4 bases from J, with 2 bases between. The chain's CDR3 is CASSLEGNTIYF. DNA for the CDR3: TGCGCCAGCAGCTTGGAGGGAAACACCATATATTTT.

The CDR3 DNA reads as TGCGCCAGCAGCCAGCGGGGCTTGGGTTACACTGAAGCTTTCTTT. Its translation: CASSQRGLGYTEAFF. The rearrangement links TRBV5-1 to TRBJ1-1; possibly TRBD1 for D (5 bases). The CDR3 is 15 amino acids. Trimming shortened V by 4 bases and J by 3 bases, and 16 bases separated the two germline ends. Germline CDR1 reads SGHRS; CDR2 reads YFSETQ.

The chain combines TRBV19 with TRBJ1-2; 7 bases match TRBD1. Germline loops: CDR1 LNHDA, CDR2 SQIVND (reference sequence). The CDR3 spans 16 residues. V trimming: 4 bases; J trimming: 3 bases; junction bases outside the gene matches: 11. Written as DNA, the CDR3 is TGTGCCAGTAGTACAGGGGTGGGACAGAGATACTATGGCTACACCTTC. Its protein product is CASSTGVGQRYYGYTF. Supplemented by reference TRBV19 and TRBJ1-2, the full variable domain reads DGGITQSPKYLFRKEGQNVTLSCEQNLNHDAMYWYRQDPGQGLRLIYYSQIVNDFQKGDIAEGYSVSREKKESFPLTVTSAQKNPTAFYLCASSTGVGQRYYGYTFGSGTRLTVV.

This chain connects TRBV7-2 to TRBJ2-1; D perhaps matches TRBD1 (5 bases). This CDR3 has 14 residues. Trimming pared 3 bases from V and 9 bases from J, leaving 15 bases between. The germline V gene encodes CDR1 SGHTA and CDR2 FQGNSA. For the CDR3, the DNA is TGTGCCAGCAGCTTCGCAACAACTCAGGGTGAGCAGTTCTTC. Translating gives CASSFATTQGEQFF.

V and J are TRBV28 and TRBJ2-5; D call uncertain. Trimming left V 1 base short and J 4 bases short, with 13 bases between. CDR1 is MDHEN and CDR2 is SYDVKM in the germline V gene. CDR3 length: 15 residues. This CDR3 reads CASSLFAKLTETQYF. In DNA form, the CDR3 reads TGTGCCAGCAGTTTATTCGCCAAGCTTACAGAGACCCAGTACTTC.

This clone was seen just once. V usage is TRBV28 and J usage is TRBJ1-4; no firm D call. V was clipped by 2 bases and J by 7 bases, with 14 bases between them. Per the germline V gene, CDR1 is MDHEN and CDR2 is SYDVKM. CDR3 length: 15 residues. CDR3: CASSLGRGLIEKLFF. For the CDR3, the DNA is TGTGCCAGCAGTTTAGGGCGGGGTTTGATTGAAAAACTGTTTTTT.

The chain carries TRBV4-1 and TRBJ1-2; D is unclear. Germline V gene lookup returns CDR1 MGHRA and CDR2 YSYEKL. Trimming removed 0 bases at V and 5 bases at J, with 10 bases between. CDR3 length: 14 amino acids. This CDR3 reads CASSQDPAEYGYTF. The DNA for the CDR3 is TGCGCCAGCAGCCAAGATCCGGCGGAATATGGCTACACCTTC.

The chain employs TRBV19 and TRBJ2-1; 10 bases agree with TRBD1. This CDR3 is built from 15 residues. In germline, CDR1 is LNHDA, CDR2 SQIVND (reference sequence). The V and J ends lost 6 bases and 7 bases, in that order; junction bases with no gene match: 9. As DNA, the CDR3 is TGTGCCAGTAGCCCCACGGGACAGGGGTTTAATGAGCAGTTCTTC. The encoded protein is CASSPTGQGFNEQFF.

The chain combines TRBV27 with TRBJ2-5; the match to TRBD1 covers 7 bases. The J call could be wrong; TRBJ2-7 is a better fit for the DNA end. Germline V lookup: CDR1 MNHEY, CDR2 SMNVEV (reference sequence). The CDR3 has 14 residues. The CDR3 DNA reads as TGTGCCAGCAGTTACCTCGGGACAGCCTTCGAGCAGTACTTC. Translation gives CASSYLGTAFEQYF.

The CDR3 here is CASRRMASYEQYF. The CDR3 nucleotides are TGTGCCAGCAGGAGAATGGCAAGTTACGAGCAGTACTTC. The chain employs TRBV28 and TRBJ2-7; D is unresolved. Germline-derived CDR1 and CDR2 are MDHEN and SYDVKM. Trimming removed 6 bases at V and 4 bases at J, with 13 bases between. This CDR3 contains 13 residues.

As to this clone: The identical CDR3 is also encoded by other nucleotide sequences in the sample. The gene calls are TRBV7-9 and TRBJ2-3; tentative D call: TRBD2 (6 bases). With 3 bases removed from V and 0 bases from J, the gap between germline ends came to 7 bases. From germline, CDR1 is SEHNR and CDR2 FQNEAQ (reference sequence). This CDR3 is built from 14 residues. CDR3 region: CASSLRGSTDTQYF. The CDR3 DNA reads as TGTGCCAGCAGCTTGCGGGGAAGCACAGATACGCAGTATTTT.

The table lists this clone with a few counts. Written as DNA, the CDR3 is TGTGCCTGGTCCACCAGCTATGGCTACACCTTC. As protein: CAWSTSYGYTF. This rearrangement joins TRBV30 to TRBJ1-2; D ambiguous. V lost 5 bases and J lost 4, with 8 bases in between. CDR1 is GTSNPN, CDR2 SVGIG, per germline (reference sequence). CDR3 length: 11 amino acids.

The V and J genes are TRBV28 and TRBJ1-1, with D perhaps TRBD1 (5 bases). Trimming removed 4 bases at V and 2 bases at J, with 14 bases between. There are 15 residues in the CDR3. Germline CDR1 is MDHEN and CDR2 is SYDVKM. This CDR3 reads CASSSLGHGNTEAFF. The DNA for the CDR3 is TGTGCCAGCAGTTCCCTCGGACACGGAAACACTGAAGCTTTCTTT.

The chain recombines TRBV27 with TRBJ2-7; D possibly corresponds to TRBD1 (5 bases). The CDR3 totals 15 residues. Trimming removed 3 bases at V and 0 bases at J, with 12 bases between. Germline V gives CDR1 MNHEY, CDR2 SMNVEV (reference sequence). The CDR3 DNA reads TGTGCCAGCAGTTTTTTACAGGACCCCTCCTACGAGCAGTACTTC. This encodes CASSFLQDPSYEQYF.

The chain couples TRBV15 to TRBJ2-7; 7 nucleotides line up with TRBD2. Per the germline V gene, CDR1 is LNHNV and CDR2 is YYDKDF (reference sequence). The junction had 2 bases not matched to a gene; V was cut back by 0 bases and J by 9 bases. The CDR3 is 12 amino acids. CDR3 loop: CATSRDPGGQYF. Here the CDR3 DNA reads TGTGCCACCAGCAGAGATCCGGGAGGGCAGTACTTC.

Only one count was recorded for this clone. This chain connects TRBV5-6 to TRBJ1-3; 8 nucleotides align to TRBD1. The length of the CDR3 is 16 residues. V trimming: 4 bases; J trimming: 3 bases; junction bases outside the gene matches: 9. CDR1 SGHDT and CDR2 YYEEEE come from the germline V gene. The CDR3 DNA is TGTGCCAGCAGCCTAGGGACAGGCTTGAGTGGAAACACCATATATTTT. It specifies CASSLGTGLSGNTIYF.

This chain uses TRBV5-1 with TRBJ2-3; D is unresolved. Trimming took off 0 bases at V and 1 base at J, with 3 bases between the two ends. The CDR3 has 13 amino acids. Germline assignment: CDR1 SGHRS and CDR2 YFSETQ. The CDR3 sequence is CASSLVGTDTQYF. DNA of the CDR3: TGCGCCAGCAGCTTGGTAGGCACAGATACGCAGTATTTT.